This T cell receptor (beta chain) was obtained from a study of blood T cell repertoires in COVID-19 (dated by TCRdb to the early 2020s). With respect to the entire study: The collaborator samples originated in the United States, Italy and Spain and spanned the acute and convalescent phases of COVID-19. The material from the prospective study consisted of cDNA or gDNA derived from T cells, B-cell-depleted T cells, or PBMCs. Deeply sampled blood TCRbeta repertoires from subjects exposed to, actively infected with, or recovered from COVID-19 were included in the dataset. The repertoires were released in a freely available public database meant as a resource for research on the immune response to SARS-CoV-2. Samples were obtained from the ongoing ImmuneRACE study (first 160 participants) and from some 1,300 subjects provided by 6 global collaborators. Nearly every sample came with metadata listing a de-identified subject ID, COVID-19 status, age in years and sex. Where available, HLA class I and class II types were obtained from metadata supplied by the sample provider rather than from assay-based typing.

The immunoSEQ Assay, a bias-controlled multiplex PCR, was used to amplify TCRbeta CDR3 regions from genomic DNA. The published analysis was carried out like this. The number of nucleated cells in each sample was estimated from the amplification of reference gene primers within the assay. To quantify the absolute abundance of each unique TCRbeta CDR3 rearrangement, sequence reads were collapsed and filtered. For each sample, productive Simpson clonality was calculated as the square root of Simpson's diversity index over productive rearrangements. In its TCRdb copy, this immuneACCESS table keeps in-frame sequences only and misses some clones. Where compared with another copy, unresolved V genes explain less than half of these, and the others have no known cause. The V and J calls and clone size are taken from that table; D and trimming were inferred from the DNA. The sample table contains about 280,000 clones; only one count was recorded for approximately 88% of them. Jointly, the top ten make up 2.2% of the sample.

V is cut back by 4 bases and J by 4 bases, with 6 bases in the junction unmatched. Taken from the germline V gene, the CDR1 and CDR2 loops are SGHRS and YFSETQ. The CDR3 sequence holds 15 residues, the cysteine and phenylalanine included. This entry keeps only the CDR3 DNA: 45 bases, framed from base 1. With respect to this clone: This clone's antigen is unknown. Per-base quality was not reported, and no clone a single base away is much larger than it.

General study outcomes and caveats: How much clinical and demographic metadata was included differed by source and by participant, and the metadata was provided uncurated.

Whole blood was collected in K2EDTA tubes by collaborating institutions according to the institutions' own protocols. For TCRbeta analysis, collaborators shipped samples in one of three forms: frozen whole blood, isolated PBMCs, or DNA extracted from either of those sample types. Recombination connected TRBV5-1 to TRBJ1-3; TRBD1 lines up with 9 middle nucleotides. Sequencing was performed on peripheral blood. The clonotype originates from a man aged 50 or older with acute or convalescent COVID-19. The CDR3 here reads CASSVDRGKGNTIYF. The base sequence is TGCGCCAGCAGCGTAGACAGGGGGAAAGGAAACACCATATATTTT.